This TCR beta chain stems from a study of patients with pleural tuberculosis (dated by TCRdb to the mid-2010s). This clonotype was recorded many times. This receptor's antigen is unknown. Base qualities are not provided; no much larger clone lies one nucleotide away. A distance of 20 bases separates the germline ends of V and J, which lose 6 bases and 3 bases respectively. The germline V gene specifies MNHNS as CDR1 and SASEGT as CDR2. The CDR3, from cysteine to phenylalanine, totals 16 residues. The sequence is cut down to CDR3 DNA, 48 bases in frame from base 1. Sequenced using an Illumina Genome Analyzer IIx. The public reads were reanalyzed by TCRdb: fastp trimming at Q25, MiXCR alignment, in-frame beta chains only. Rows with one shared CDR3 protein collapse into an entry with the most common genes and DNA. The table for this sample lists under 30,000 distinct CDR3 sequences; over 15% of them were counted only once. The ten largest clones take up 3.5% of the sample.

The V gene is TRBV6-1 and the J gene is TRBJ2-5; possibly the D gene is TRBD2, per 6 matching bases. Material for sequencing was peripheral blood. This TCR derives from a human donor with pleural tuberculosis. The nucleotide sequence is TGTGCCAGCAGCTCCCCAGGAATAGCGGAAAAAGAGACCCAGTACTTC. The translation is CASSSPGIAEKETQYF.